One T cell receptor beta chain is described in this entry. Its antigen is unknown. These data originate in a study of blood T cells in healthy people across ages. Whole-study findings and limits: Unsorted PBMCs blocked a conclusive comparison of naive and antigen-experienced cells.

The CDR3 contains 13 residues. Trimming took off 5 bases at V and 8 bases at J, with 10 bases between the two ends. The germline V gene has CDR1 SGHTA and CDR2 FQGTGA. Ten milliliters was the volume of peripheral blood drawn from each donor. Extraction of total RNA produced a minimum of 5 micrograms from each sample. The second PCR ran about 6 to 11 cycles with a sample-barcoded 5' primer and J-beta primers. There were at least 2.5 million CDR3-containing paired-end reads obtained from each sample. One entry per CDR3 protein, called by TCRdb with MiXCR from the 5' RACE reads. The profile shows over a million distinct CDR3 sequences, 35% to 45% of them singletons.

The rearrangement links TRBV7-3 to TRBJ1-6; no reliable D call. This receptor was taken from a woman aged 18-29 years in good health. Sequences were obtained from blood. The CDR3 region has the DNA TGTGCCAGCAGCCCAGGAGGTTATTCACCCCTCCACTTT. This translates into CASSPGGYSPLHF.